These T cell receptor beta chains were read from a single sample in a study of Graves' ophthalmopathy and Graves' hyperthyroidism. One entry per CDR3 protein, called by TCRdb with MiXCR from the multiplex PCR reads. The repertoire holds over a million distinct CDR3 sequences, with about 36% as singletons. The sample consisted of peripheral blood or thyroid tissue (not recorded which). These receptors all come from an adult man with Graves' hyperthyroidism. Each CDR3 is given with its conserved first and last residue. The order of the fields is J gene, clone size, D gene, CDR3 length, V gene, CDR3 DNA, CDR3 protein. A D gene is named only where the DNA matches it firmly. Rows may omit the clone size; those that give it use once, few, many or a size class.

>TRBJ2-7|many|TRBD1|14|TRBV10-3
TGTGCCAGCAAGACAGGGCTGTCTGGCGACGAGCAGTACTTC
CASKTGLSGDEQYF
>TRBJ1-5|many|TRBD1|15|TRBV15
TGTGCCACCAGCAGAGGGACAGGGATCAGCCAGCCCCAGCATTTT
CATSRGTGISQPQHF
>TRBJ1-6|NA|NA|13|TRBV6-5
TGTGCCAGCAGTACCGGTCTACTCTCACCCCTCCACTTT
CASSTGLLSPLHF
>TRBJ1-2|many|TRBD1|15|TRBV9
TGTGCCAGCAGCTCAACAGGGGGCTTGGGCTATGGCTACACCTTC
CASSSTGGLGYGYTF
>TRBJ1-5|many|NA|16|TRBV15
TGTGCCACCAGCAGAGTGGCAGGGGCGGGGGGTCAGCCCCAGCATTTT
CATSRVAGAGGQPQHF
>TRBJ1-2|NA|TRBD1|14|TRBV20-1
TGCAGTGCTAGTGAGGGACAGTCTAACTATGGCTACACCTTC
CSASEGQSNYGYTF
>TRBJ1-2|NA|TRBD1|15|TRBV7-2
TGCGCCAGCAGCTTGGATGACAGGGGAGCGAATGGCTACACCTTC
CASSLDDRGANGYTF
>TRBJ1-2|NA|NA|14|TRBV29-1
TGCAGCGTTGAAGATCGGGGACGGAACTATGGCTACACCTTC
CSVEDRGRNYGYTF
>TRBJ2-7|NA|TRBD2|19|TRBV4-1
TGTGCCAGCAGCCAGGTATGGCCGACCGGGACTAGCCGTTTCTACGAGCAGTACTTC
CASSQVWPTGTSRFYEQYF
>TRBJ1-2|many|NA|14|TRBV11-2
TGTGCCAGCAGCTTAGAGCGGGCGGGCTATGGCTACACCTTC
CASSLERAGYGYTF
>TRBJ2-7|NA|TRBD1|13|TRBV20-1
TGCAGTGCCCCGGGACAGGGAGACTACGAGCAGTACTTC
CSAPGQGDYEQYF
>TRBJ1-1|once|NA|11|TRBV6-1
TGTGCCAGCATGGGGAGTAATGAAGCTTTCTTT
CASMGSNEAFF
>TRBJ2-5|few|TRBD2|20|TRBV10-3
TGTGCCAGCAGTTTCGCTCAGGGACTAGCGGGAGGTGTACCGGGAGAGACCCAGTACTTC
CASSFAQGLAGGVPGETQYF
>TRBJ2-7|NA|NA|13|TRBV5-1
TGTGCCAGCACTCCGTTGGGGATCAACGAGCAGTACTTC
CASTPLGINEQYF
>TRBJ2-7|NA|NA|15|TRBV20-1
TGCAGTGCTAGAATTCTAGATTCGGGCTCCTACGAGCAGTACTTC
CSARILDSGSYEQYF
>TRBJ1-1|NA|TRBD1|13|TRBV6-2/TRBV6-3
TGTGCCAGCAACGACAGGGTGAACACTGAAGCTTTCTTT
CASNDRVNTEAFF
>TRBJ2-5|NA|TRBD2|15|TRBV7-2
TGTGCCTGTACACTGGGACTAGCGGGAGGAGAGACCCAGTACTTC
CACTLGLAGGETQYF
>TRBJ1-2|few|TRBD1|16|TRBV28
TGTGCCAGCAGGGACAGGGAGGGTCGGTTATCTTATGGCTACACCTTC
CASRDREGRLSYGYTF
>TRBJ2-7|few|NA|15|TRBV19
TGTGCCAGCACCGAGGTAGGCGGACCTCCCTACGAGCAGTACTTC
CASTEVGGPPYEQYF
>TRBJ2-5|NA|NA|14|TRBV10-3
TGTGCCATCAGTGCGAGCGACACTGAAGAGACCCAGTACTTC
CAISASDTEETQYF
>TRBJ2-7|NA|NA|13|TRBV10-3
TGTGCCATCAGACCGGGACTTTCGTACGAGCAGTACTTC
CAIRPGLSYEQYF
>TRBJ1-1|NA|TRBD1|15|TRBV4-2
TGTGCCAGCATGGGTCCGGGACAGTCTTTCCCTGTAGCTTTCTTT
CASMGPGQSFPVAFF
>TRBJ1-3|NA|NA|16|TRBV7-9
TGTGCCAGCAGCCCTCTGGACATTTTTTCTGGAAACACCATATATTTT
CASSPLDIFSGNTIYF
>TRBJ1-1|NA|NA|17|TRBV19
TGTGCCAGTAGTTTCGCCGGGTCAGGGGTAGAGAACACTGAAGCTTTCTTT
CASSFAGSGVENTEAFF
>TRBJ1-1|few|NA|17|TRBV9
TGTGCCAGCAGCAAGGGCTTCGGGGGTCTTGGTGACACTGAAGCTTTCTTT
CASSKGFGGLGDTEAFF
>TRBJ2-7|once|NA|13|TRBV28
TGTGCCAGCAGTCCCCTCGATGTCTACGAGCAGTACTTC
CASSPLDVYEQYF
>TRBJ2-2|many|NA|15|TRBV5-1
TGCGCCAGCAGCTCTCCGAGCAGGAACACCGGGGAGCTGTTTTTT
CASSSPSRNTGELFF
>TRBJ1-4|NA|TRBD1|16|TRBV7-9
TGTGCCAGCAGTGCGTCTGACAGGGGTGGGGGATTAAAACTGTTTTTT
CASSASDRGGGLKLFF
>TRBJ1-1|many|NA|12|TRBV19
TGTGCCAGTAGTCCGCGGACCGTTGAAGCTTTCTTT
CASSPRTVEAFF
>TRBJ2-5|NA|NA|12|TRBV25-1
TGTGCCAGCAGTGCCTCTGGACGGACCCAGTACTTC
CASSASGRTQYF
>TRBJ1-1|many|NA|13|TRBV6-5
TGTGCCAGCAGCCTCGAACAGGTCAAAGCGCCTTTCTTT
CASSLEQVKAPFF
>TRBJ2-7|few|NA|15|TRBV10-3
TGTGCCAGCAGTGAATCAGGGACGGGACCCTACGAGCAGTACTTC
CASSESGTGPYEQYF
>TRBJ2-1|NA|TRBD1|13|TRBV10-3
TGTGCCATCGGACAGGGTGCCTACAATGAGCAGTTCTTC
CAIGQGAYNEQFF
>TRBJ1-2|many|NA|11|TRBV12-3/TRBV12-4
TGTGCCAGCAGATCCAAACGAGGCTACACCTTC
CASRSKRGYTF
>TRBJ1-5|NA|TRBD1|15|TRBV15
TGTGCCACCAGCAGCACCGGGACAGGGGCACAGCCCCAGCATTTT
CATSSTGTGAQPQHF
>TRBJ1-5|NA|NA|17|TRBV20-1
TGCAGTGCGGTTGGCCAGGGCTCCGGTCCTCGGAGACAGCCCCAGCATTTT
CSAVGQGSGPRRQPQHF
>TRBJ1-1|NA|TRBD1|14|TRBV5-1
TGCGCCAGCAGCCCGGGACAGGGTGATTTGTGGGCTTTCTTT
CASSPGQGDLWAFF
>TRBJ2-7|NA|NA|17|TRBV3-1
TGTGCCAGCAGCCAAGATCGTGGGGGGAGACTCTCCTACGAGCAGTACTTC
CASSQDRGGRLSYEQYF
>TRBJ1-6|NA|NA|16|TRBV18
TGTGCCAGCTCACCCAGGACTGTACGCTCGGGGTCACCCCTCCACTTT
CASSPRTVRSGSPLHF
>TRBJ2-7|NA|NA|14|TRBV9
TGTGCCAGCAGCGCAGGACCGGAGGAGTACGAGCAGTACTTC
CASSAGPEEYEQYF
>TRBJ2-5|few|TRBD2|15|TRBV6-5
TGTGCCAGCAGTGCAGCGGGGGGGATAGGGAAGACCCAGTACTTC
CASSAAGGIGKTQYF
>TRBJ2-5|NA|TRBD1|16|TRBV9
TGTGCCAGCAGCCAAGTGGCGCAGGGGGCCGGGGAGACCCAGTACTTC
CASSQVAQGAGETQYF
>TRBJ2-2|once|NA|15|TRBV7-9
TGTGCCAGCAGCTTACGGGGAGAGGTCACCGGGGAGCTGTTTTTT
CASSLRGEVTGELFF
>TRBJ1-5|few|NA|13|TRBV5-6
TGTGCCAGCAGCTGGGGCGACAGCCAGCCCCAGCATTTT
CASSWGDSQPQHF
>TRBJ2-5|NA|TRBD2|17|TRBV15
TGTGCCACCAGCACTCACACTAACCTGGGACTAGCGGGAGATGGGTACTTC
CATSTHTNLGLAGDGYF
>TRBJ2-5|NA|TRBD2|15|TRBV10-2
TGCGCCAGCAGTATTAGCGGGAGAGATCAAGAGACCCAGTACTTC
CASSISGRDQETQYF
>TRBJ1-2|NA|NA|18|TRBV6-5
TGCGCCAGCAGTGTGTTAGCCCACAGGCCCAACTCGAACTATGGCTACACCTTC
CASSVLAHRPNSNYGYTF
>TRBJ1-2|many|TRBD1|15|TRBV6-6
TGTGCCACCGAAGGGGGGGACAGCGACAACTATGGCTACACCTTC
CATEGGDSDNYGYTF
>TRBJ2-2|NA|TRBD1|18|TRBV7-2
TGTGCCAGCAGCCAACTACCGGGACAGGGGTCGAACACCGGGGAGCTGTTTTTT
CASSQLPGQGSNTGELFF
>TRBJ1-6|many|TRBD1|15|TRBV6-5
TGTGCCAGCAGTTACTGGACAGGGGATAATTCACCCCTCCACTTT
CASSYWTGDNSPLHF
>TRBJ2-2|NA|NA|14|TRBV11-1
TGTGCCAGCAGCTTACAGGGCAGAGGAATAGAGCTGTTTTTT
CASSLQGRGIELFF
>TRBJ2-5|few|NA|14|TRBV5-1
TGCGCCAGCAGCTTGGGACTCCCTCCAGAGACCCAGTACTTC
CASSLGLPPETQYF
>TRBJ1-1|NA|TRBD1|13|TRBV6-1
TGTGCCAGCAGTACGGACAGGGGCGTTGAAGCTTTCTTT
CASSTDRGVEAFF
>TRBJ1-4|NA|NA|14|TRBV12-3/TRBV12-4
TGTGCCAGCAGTTATATGGGGCAGTGGGAAAAACTGTTTTTT
CASSYMGQWEKLFF
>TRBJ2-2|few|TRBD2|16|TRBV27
TGTGCCAGCAGTTTCTATCTGGCGGGAGGAACCGGGGAGCTGTTTTTT
CASSFYLAGGTGELFF